The 18 T cell receptor beta chains reported below all come from one sample, sequenced in a study of T cells in localized non-small cell lung cancer. Clones were read by immunoSEQ multiplex PCR, and TCRdb kept only the in-frame ones, dropping some. Here the sample spans 1,500 to 2,000 clones, around a quarter being singletons. The starting material was normal lung tissue next to the tumor, obtained before any cancer treatment. These receptors all come from a male donor aged 60 or over with stage II lung adenocarcinoma.

The gene calls are TRBV4-1 and TRBJ1-2; 7 bases are a match to TRBD1. J gave up 7 bases and V 2 bases, and 10 bases lay outside the gene matches. The CDR3 has 15 amino acids. Germline assignment: CDR1 MGHRA and CDR2 YSYEKL. DNA of the CDR3: TGCGCCAGCAGCCAACCGGATATGACAGGGCGTGGCTACACCTTC. It encodes CASSQPDMTGRGYTF.

The chain couples TRBV5-1 to TRBJ2-1; 8 nucleotides line up with TRBD2. V shed 7 bases and J 5 bases; nucleotides not matched to a gene: 14. The CDR3 spans 16 residues. CDR1 is SGHRS and CDR2 is YFSETQ in the germline V gene. Here the CDR3 reads CASGTLAGRENNEQFF. For the CDR3, the DNA is TGCGCCAGCGGGACTTTAGCGGGGAGGGAAAACAATGAGCAGTTCTTC. Drawing the rest from reference TRBV5-1 and TRBJ2-1, the complete variable domain is KAGVTQTPRYLIKTRGQQVTLSCSPISGHRSVSWYQQTPGQGLQFLFEYFSETQRNKGNFPGRFSGRQFSNSRSEMNVSTLELGDSALYLCASGTLAGRENNEQFFGPGTRLTVL.

The table lists this clone with a few counts. The chain uses TRBV9 and TRBJ2-1, with 9 bases matching TRBD2. CDR3 length: 17 amino acids. Germline CDR1 reads SGDLS; CDR2 reads YYNGEE. Trimming cost V 0 bases and J 7 bases; bases outside gene matches: 11. The CDR3: CASSVEGAGGPRNEQFF. The CDR3 nucleotides read TGTGCCAGCAGCGTAGAGGGGGCGGGAGGGCCGAGAAATGAGCAGTTCTTC. The entire variable domain, with the rest obtained from reference TRBV9 and TRBJ2-1, is as follows: DSGVTQTPKHLITATGQRVTLRCSPRSGDLSVYWYQQSLDQGLQFLIQYYNGEERAKGNILERFSAQQFPDLHSELNLSSLELGDSALYFCASSVEGAGGPRNEQFFGPGTRLTVL.

This rearrangement joins TRBV19 to TRBJ2-1, with D perhaps TRBD2 (5 bases). This CDR3 contains 15 residues. Germline V gene lookup returns CDR1 LNHDA and CDR2 SQIVND (reference sequence). The V and J ends lost 0 bases and 0 bases respectively, with 6 bases between them. The CDR3: CASSIEGSSYNEQFF. CDR3 DNA sequence: TGTGCCAGTAGTATAGAAGGGAGCTCCTACAATGAGCAGTTCTTC.

This clone was seen a handful of times. The gene calls are TRBV9 and TRBJ1-1; no clear D. Trimming removed 1 base at V and 3 bases at J, with 10 bases between. CDR3 size: 14 residues. In germline, CDR1 is SGDLS, CDR2 YYNGEE. The CDR3 bases are TGTGCCAGCAGCGTATCCATACGGGACACTGAAGCTTTCTTT. This sequence encodes CASSVSIRDTEAFF.

The chain recombines TRBV6-8 with TRBJ2-1, with TRBD2 matching 8 bases. V dropped 2 bases and J dropped 4; count of bases not matched to a gene: 7. The CDR3 is 16 amino acids. The germline V gene encodes CDR1 MNHGY and CDR2 SAAAGT. The CDR3 loop reads CASSYPLAGPYNEQFF. The DNA of the CDR3 is TGTGCCAGCAGTTACCCCTTAGCGGGACCGTACAATGAGCAGTTCTTC.

This clone turned up a few times. The chain joins TRBV6-8 to TRBJ2-2; D perhaps matches TRBD1 (6 bases). This CDR3 has 13 amino acids. The germline V gene encodes CDR1 MNHGY and CDR2 SAAAGT. V was clipped by 7 bases and J by 5 bases, with 11 bases between them. The CDR3 region is CASTYRVTGELFF. The CDR3 region has the DNA TGTGCCAGCACCTACAGGGTAACCGGGGAGCTGTTTTTT.

V usage is TRBV11-3 and J usage is TRBJ2-5; 10 bases are shared with TRBD1. J gave up 1 base and V 1 base, and 3 bases lay outside the gene matches. CDR3 length equals 16 residues. Per the germline V gene, CDR1 is SGHNT and CDR2 is YENEEA. CDR3 sequence: CASSLGTGGGQETQYF. CDR3 nucleotide sequence: TGTGCCAGCAGCTTAGGGACAGGGGGGGGCCAAGAGACCCAGTACTTC.

This clone qualifies as large. V gene TRBV6-8 combines with J gene TRBJ1-1; weak D call: TRBD1 (6 bases). The ends were cut back, 6 bases at V and 4 bases at J, with 18 bases in the middle. This CDR3 comprises 15 residues. Germline CDR1 is MNHGY and CDR2 is SAAAGT. The CDR3 reads CASRDSGRGATEAFF. The CDR3 region has the DNA TGTGCCAGCAGGGACAGCGGGCGTGGGGCCACTGAAGCTTTCTTT.

This clone was found a few times. The chain links TRBV9 to TRBJ2-2; tentatively, D is TRBD1 or TRBD2 (7 bases each). The CDR3 is made up of 18 amino acids. V dropped 4 bases and J dropped 6 bases, with 25 bases sitting between them. CDR1 and CDR2 (germline): SGDLS, YYNGEE. In DNA, the CDR3 is TGTGCCAGCAGCCCCTGGGGGGGAACAGGGGTAAGCTCCGGGGAGCTGTTTTTT. It is translated as CASSPWGGTGVSSGELFF.

This clone was counted between two and nine times. V and J are TRBV6-8 and TRBJ2-2; D remains ambiguous. Trimming stripped 4 bases from V and 2 bases from J, with 5 bases between. Germline loops: CDR1 MNHGY, CDR2 SAAAGT. The CDR3 runs 13 residues. As DNA, the CDR3 is TGTGCCAGCAGTTCGTCTAACACCGGGGAGCTGTTTTTT. Translated, it gives CASSSSNTGELFF.

In regard to this clone: At one end, the junction sequence differs from germline, possibly due to a read error. The chain carries TRBV15 and TRBJ1-2; weak D call: TRBD1 (6 bases). Germline V lookup: CDR1 LNHNV, CDR2 YYDKDF (reference sequence). This CDR3 spans 18 amino acids. The CDR3 sequence: CASSSGHAAGSSNYGYTF. In DNA, the CDR3 is TGTGCCAGCAGCTCGGGACACGCTGCGGGTTCGTCTAACTATGGCTACACCTTC.

V is TRBV29-1 and J is TRBJ2-7; the D gene is possibly TRBD1 (6 bases). Trimming pared 5 bases from V and 3 bases from J, leaving 14 bases between. The CDR3 spans 13 residues. CDR1 is SQVTM, CDR2 ANQGSEA, per germline. CDR3 sequence reads: CSVSQGNIYEQYF. CDR3 nucleotide sequence: TGCAGCGTTTCCCAGGGGAACATCTACGAGCAGTACTTC.

This clone showed up just a few times. The gene calls are TRBV15 and TRBJ1-4; D uncertain. The germline V gene has CDR1 LNHNV and CDR2 YYDKDF (reference sequence). Trimming removed 3 bases from V and 7 bases from J, with 18 bases in between. The CDR3 has 16 amino acids. The CDR3 bases are TGTGCCACCAGCAGCTCTCCGACAAGCTGGGGTGAAAAACTGTTTTTT. Translated, it gives CATSSSPTSWGEKLFF. The full variable domain, with the rest looked up from reference TRBV15 and TRBJ1-4, is DAMVIQNPRYQVTQFGKPVTLSCSQTLNHNVMYWYQQKSSQAPKLLFHYYDKDFNNEADTPDNFQSRRPNTSFCFLDIRSPGLGDTAMYLCATSSSPTSWGEKLFFGSGTQLSVL.

This clone is categorized as medium-sized. The rearrangement uses TRBV11-3 and TRBJ2-7; 12 bases are shared with TRBD2. After removal of 3 bases from V and 2 bases from J, the junction contained 5 bases not matched to a gene. CDR1 is SGHNT and CDR2 is YENEEA in the germline V gene. The CDR3 totals 16 residues. For the CDR3, the DNA is TGTGCCAGCAGCTTGCTTCTAGCGGGAGGGACCTACGAGCAGTACTTC. Translation gives CASSLLLAGGTYEQYF.

This clone was counted a few times. The genes are TRBV11-1 and TRBJ2-3; a weak D match, TRBD2 (5 bases). V shed 4 bases and J shed 6 bases, with 17 bases lying between them. CDR1 SGHAT and CDR2 FQDESV come from the germline V gene (reference sequence). The CDR3 runs to 15 residues. This chain's CDR3 is CASSWRGRSVDTQYF. DNA for the CDR3: TGTGCCAGCAGCTGGAGAGGGCGGTCAGTGGATACGCAGTATTTT.

The chain employs TRBV11-3 and TRBJ2-3; tentatively, D is TRBD2 (6 bases). The CDR3 extends over 16 amino acids. Trimming took off 2 bases at V and 1 base at J, with 13 bases between the two ends. Per germline, CDR1 SGHNT and CDR2 YENEEA. The CDR3 reads CASSLLAGIGTDTQYF. Here the CDR3 DNA reads TGTGCCAGCAGCTTATTGGCGGGAATCGGCACAGATACGCAGTATTTT.

The chain couples TRBV9 to TRBJ2-1; D tentatively reads TRBD1 or TRBD2 (5 bases each). Germline assignment: CDR1 SGDLS and CDR2 YYNGEE. This CDR3 region has 14 residues. The V and J ends lost 5 bases and 7 bases respectively, with 16 bases between them. CDR3 region: CASSARGDRNEQFF. DNA of the CDR3: TGTGCCAGCAGTGCGAGGGGCGATAGGAATGAGCAGTTCTTC.